This T cell receptor (beta chain) was identified in a study of molecular identifiers for immune sequencing clone quantification. General study results and limits: Naive cells had under 1% of molecules in clones above 20 RNA copies, effectors over 99%.

TCRdb re-called the PCR reads with MiXCR, one entry per CDR3 protein. The sample shows a few hundred thousand distinct CDR3 sequences, about 23% of them seen only once. The V gene's germline CDR1 is SGHRS and CDR2 YFSETQ. V was clipped by 5 bases and J by 3 bases, with 14 bases between them. This CDR3 spans 14 amino acids. This clonotype was seen at least ten times. Its antigen is unknown. RNA fractions of 10%, 30% or 50% and about 19,000 to 1,000,000 sorted cells were the source of naive CD8 libraries. The chain couples TRBV5-1 to TRBJ2-5; tentative D call: TRBD2 (5 bases). This clonotype originated in a human donor in good health. Some libraries in this study had Jurkat cell RNA spiked in. Sequences were obtained from naive CD8+ T cells from blood, with Jurkat cell RNA spiked in. This sample's subset: FACS-sorted CD8+CD4-CCR7+CD45RA+ naive T cells. Here the CDR3 DNA reads TGCGCCAGCAGATCCTGGAAGGGAGAAGAGACCCAGTACTTC. Amino acid sequence: CASRSWKGEETQYF.